The 6 T cell receptor beta chains listed next were all sequenced from one sample in a study of T-cell reconstitution after alpha-beta-depleted transplantation in children. Unique molecular identifiers were built into the TCRbeta library. One entry per CDR3 protein, called by TCRdb with MiXCR from the PCR reads. The sample comprises under 750,000 distinct CDR3 sequences, about 21% of which are singletons, and over 12% rests with the top ten. Sequencing used PBMCs, mostly from graft donor cells, obtained 360 days after TCRalphabeta/CD19-depleted stem cell transplant. Every receptor here comes from a boy under two years old who had a stem cell transplant for acute myeloid leukemia, so the T cells may come from the graft donor.

The CDR3 sequence is CASSTPGPSTGELFF. The CDR3 DNA sequence: TGCGCCAGCAGCACCCCGGGACCTAGCACCGGGGAGCTGTTTTTT. V usage is TRBV5-1 and J usage is TRBJ2-2, with D perhaps assigned TRBD1 or TRBD2 (5 bases each). Germline CDR1 SGHRS, CDR2 YFSETQ. V was trimmed by 4 bases and J by 4 bases, leaving 14 bases between them. The CDR3 runs 15 residues.

Remarks on this clonotype: A read error is possible here, since a much larger clone lies one base away. The CDR3 DNA reads TGTGCCATCAGTGATATGACTAGCGGGGCCACAGATACGCAGTATTTT. Its translation is CAISDMTSGATDTQYF. The chain combines TRBV10-3 with TRBJ2-3, with 11 bases lining up with TRBD2. The ends lost 3 bases at V and 2 bases at J; junction bases unmatched: 4. Germline-derived CDR1 and CDR2 are ENHRY and SYGVKD. The CDR3 is made up of 16 amino acids.

The genes are TRBV20-1 and TRBJ2-7; perhaps D is TRBD1 or TRBD2 (7 bases each). Trimming shortened V by 2 bases and J by 6 bases, and 20 bases separated the two germline ends. Germline CDR1 reads DFQATT; CDR2 reads SNEGSKA (reference sequence). CDR3 length: 15 residues. The CDR3 protein is CSARPVQGGALEQYF. CDR3 sequence (DNA): TGCAGTGCTAGACCAGTTCAGGGGGGGGCCCTCGAGCAGTACTTC.

V usage is TRBV5-6 and J usage is TRBJ2-7; D gene uncertain. V shed 1 base and J shed 7 bases, with 12 bases lying between them. Germline loops: CDR1 SGHDT, CDR2 YYEEEE. This CDR3 is built from 13 residues. CDR3 sequence: CASSLSPPAEQYV. The CDR3 region has the DNA TGTGCCAGCAGCTTGTCACCCCCCGCGGAGCAGTACGTC.

The chain uses TRBV7-2 and TRBJ1-1; D gene ambiguous. V was trimmed by 7 bases and J by 1 base, leaving 10 bases between them. Per the germline V gene, CDR1 is SGHTA and CDR2 is FQGNSA. The CDR3 is made up of 13 amino acids. The CDR3 here is CASKRRENTEAFF. The DNA of the CDR3 is TGTGCCAGCAAACGGAGGGAGAACACTGAAGCTTTCTTT.

The CDR3 bases are TGTGCCAGCAGTTACTCGGGGGCCCCAAGAGGTGAAGCTTTCTTT. Protein sequence: CASSYSGAPRGEAFF. V usage is TRBV6-2 or TRBV6-3 and J usage is TRBJ1-1, with a weak D call TRBD1 (6 bases). This CDR3 contains 15 residues. The V gene lost 0 bases and the J gene lost 7 bases, with 15 bases spanning the gap. The V gene's germline CDR1 is MNHEY and CDR2 SVGEGT.